This T cell receptor (beta chain) was retrieved from a study of T-cell memory formation after mild COVID-19. It was 5'RACE with constant-segment primers that produced the TCR alpha and TCR beta cDNA libraries, which carried sample barcodes and UMIs. TCRdb recomputed calls from the 5' RACE reads with MiXCR, one row per CDR3 protein. Here the sample spans approximately 500,000 distinct CDR3 sequences, roughly 25% being singletons. This clonotype was recorded at least ten times. With 1 base clipped from V and 2 bases from J, the junction kept 6 bases outside the gene matches. This CDR3 is 16 amino acids long. The V gene's germline CDR1 is SGHDT and CDR2 YYEEEE.

The origin of this receptor is an adult woman who had mild COVID-19 (a few samples of this study predate the infection). Cell type and time point are not known. What was sequenced was PBMCs or a T cell subset sorted from them (not recorded which). The chain has TRBV5-6 and TRBJ1-5; 7 positions agree with TRBD1. In DNA, the CDR3 is TGTGCCAGCAGCTTGTCTACAGGGGCTGGCAATCAGCCCCAGCATTTT. It is translated as CASSLSTGAGNQPQHF.